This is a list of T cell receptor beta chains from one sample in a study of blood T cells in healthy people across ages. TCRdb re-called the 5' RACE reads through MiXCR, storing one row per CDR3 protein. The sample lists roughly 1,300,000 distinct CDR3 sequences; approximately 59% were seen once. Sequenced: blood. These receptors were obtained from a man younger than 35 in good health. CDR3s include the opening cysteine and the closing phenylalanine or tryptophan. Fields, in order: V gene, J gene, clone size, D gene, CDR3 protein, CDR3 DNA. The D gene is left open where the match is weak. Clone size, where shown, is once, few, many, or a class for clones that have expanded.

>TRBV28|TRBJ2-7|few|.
CASSLLLRATEQYF
TGTGCCAGCAGTTTATTGCTCAGGGCTACCGAGCAGTACTTC
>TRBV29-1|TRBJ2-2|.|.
CSVEGTTGELFF
TGCAGCGTTGAAGGGACCACCGGGGAGCTGTTTTTT
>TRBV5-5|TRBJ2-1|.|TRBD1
CASSLQGQGRNEQFF
TGTGCCAGCAGCTTACAGGGACAGGGGAGGAATGAGCAGTTCTTC
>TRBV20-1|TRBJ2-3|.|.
CSGNSRETDTQYF
TGCAGTGGGAATAGCAGGGAAACAGATACGCAGTATTTT
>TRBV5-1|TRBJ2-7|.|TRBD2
CASSYSGTSFYEQYF
TGCGCCAGCAGCTACTCCGGGACTAGCTTTTACGAGCAGTACTTC
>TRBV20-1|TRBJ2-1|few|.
CSASRPLYNEQFF
TGCAGTGCTAGTCGCCCACTCTACAATGAGCAGTTCTTC
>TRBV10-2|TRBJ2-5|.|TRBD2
CASSDTGLAGETQYF
TGCGCCAGCAGCGACACGGGACTAGCGGGAGAGACCCAGTACTTC
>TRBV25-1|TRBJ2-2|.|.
CASSELGTGRTGELFF
TGTGCCAGCAGTGAATTAGGTACAGGGAGGACCGGGGAGCTGTTTTTT
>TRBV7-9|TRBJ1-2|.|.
CASSSETGGQDAYTF
TGTGCCAGCAGCTCCGAAACCGGGGGCCAAGATGCCTACACCTTC
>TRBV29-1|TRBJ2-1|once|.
CSVGGRRGNRNNEQFF
TGCAGCGTTGGGGGTCGTAGGGGAAATCGTAACAATGAGCAGTTCTTC
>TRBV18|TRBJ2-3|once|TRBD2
CASSQLAGGPWRTDTQYF
TGTGCCAGCTCACAACTAGCGGGAGGACCCTGGCGCACAGATACGCAGTATTTT
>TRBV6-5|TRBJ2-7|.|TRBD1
CASKGQGISEQYF
TGTGCCAGCAAGGGACAGGGGATAAGCGAACAGTACTTC
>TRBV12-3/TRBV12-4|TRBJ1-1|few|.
CASSFPGANTEAFF
TGTGCCAGCAGTTTCCCGGGGGCGAACACTGAAGCTTTCTTT
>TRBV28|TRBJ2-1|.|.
CASSSFLTGYYNEQFF
TGTGCCAGCAGTTCCTTCCTGACGGGATACTACAATGAGCAGTTCTTC
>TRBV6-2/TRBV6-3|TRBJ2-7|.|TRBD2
CASRGLARNEQYF
TGTGCCAGCAGGGGACTAGCAAGGAACGAGCAGTACTTC
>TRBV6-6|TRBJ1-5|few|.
CASSPDDSNQPQHF
TGTGCCAGCAGTCCGGACGATAGCAATCAGCCCCAGCATTTT
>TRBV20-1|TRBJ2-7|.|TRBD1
CSAPRDRGSREQYF
TGCAGTGCCCCCCGGGACAGGGGATCGCGAGAGCAGTACTTC
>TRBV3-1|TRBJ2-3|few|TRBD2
CASSPPAGGSGDTQYF
TGTGCCAGCAGCCCGCCCGCGGGGGGGTCTGGGGATACGCAGTATTTT
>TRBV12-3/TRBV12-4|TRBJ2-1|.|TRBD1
CASTSRDRAVDEQFF
TGTGCCAGCACTTCCCGGGACAGGGCGGTCGATGAGCAGTTCTTC
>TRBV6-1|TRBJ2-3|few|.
CASSEFQTSPDTQYF
TGTGCCAGCAGTGAATTTCAGACGTCTCCAGATACGCAGTATTTT
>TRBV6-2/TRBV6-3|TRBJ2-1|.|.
CASSYGAESSYNEQFF
TGTGCCAGCAGTTACGGTGCGGAGAGCTCCTACAATGAGCAGTTCTTC
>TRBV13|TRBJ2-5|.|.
CASSSPRGYQETQYF
TGTGCCAGCAGCTCACCCAGGGGATACCAAGAGACCCAGTACTTC
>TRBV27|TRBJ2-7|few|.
CASTSLGGPGQLHEQYF
TGTGCCAGCACTTCTTTGGGAGGTCCGGGACAGCTCCACGAGCAGTACTTC
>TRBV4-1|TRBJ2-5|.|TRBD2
CASSQGTSGTNNEQYF
TGCGCCAGCAGCCAAGGGACTAGCGGGACAAACAATGAGCAGTACTTC
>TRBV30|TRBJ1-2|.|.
CAWSNWPSRGGYTF
TGTGCCTGGAGTAATTGGCCCTCAAGGGGTGGCTACACCTTC
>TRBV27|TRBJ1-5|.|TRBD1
CASRTGQGANQPQHF
TGTGCATCTCGGACAGGGCAAGGGGCCAATCAGCCCCAGCATTTT
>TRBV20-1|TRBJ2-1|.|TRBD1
CSARGGQGVLSYNEQFF
TGCAGTGCTAGAGGGGGACAGGGGGTCCTCTCCTACAATGAGCAGTTCTTC
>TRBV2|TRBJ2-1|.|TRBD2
CASSGDSGRAYNEQFF
TGTGCCAGCAGCGGGGATAGCGGGAGGGCCTACAATGAGCAGTTCTTC
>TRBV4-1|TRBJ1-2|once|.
CASSNPNWGNHYGYTF
TGCGCCAGCAGCAACCCTAATTGGGGGAATCACTATGGCTACACCTTC
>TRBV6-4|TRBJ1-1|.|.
CASSEFMSSEAFF
TGTGCCAGCAGTGAATTCATGTCCTCTGAAGCTTTCTTT
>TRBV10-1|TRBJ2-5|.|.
CASSDLWGQYF
TGCGCCAGCAGTGACCTCTGGGGGCAGTACTTC
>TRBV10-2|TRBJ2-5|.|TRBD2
CASWTSGEAQETQYF
TGCGCCAGCTGGACTAGCGGGGAAGCTCAAGAGACCCAGTACTTC
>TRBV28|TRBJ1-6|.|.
CASSLRTGYNSPLHF
TGTGCCAGCAGTTTACGGACCGGTTATAATTCACCCCTCCACTTT
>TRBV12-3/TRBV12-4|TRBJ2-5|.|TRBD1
CASRPRNRGLETQYF
TGTGCCAGCAGACCCCGGAACAGGGGTTTAGAGACCCAGTACTTC
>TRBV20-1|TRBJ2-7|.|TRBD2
CSARVPSGTDEQYF
TGCAGTGCTAGAGTCCCTAGCGGGACCGACGAGCAGTACTTC
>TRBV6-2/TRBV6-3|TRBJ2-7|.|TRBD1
CASSRLSGTAPYEQYF
TGTGCCAGCAGTCGCCTTTCCGGGACAGCCCCCTACGAGCAGTACTTC
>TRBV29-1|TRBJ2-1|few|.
CSVLTNYNEQFF
TGCAGCGTTTTGACCAACTACAATGAGCAGTTCTTC
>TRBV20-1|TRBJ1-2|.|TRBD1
CSAKYRDRGSYGYTF
TGCAGTGCTAAGTATCGGGACAGGGGGTCATATGGCTACACCTTC
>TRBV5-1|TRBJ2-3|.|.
CASSPGGGRDTQYF
TGCGCCAGCAGCCCGGGCGGCGGCAGGGATACGCAGTATTTT
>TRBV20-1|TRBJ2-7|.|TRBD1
CSARGTGGSYEQYF
TGCAGTGCTAGAGGGACAGGGGGCTCCTACGAGCAGTACTTC
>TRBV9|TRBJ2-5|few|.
CASSVAATLQETQYF
TGTGCCAGCAGCGTAGCCGCCACGCTACAAGAGACCCAGTACTTC
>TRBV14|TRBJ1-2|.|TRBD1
CASSQSTGAGGYTF
TGTGCCAGCAGCCAATCGACAGGGGCCGGGGGCTACACCTTC
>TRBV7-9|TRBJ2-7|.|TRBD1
CASSEKQGAYEQYF
TGTGCCAGCAGCGAAAAACAGGGGGCATACGAGCAGTACTTC
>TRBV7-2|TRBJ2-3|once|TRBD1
CASSLVGQGSSSTDTQYF
TGTGCCAGCAGCTTAGTAGGACAGGGTAGCTCCAGCACAGATACGCAGTATTTT
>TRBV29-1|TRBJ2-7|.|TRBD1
CSVTGGYEQYF
TGCAGCGTGACAGGGGGCTACGAGCAGTACTTC
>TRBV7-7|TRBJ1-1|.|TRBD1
CASSLGQGGHNTEAFF
TGTGCTAGCAGCCTAGGACAGGGGGGTCACAACACTGAAGCTTTCTTT
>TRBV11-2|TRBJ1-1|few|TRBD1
CASSTNRGIGTEAFF
TGTGCCAGCAGCACCAACAGGGGCATCGGAACTGAAGCTTTCTTT
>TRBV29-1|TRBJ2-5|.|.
CSVAPRTGPETQYF
TGCAGCGTTGCCCCCCGGACGGGTCCCGAGACCCAGTACTTC
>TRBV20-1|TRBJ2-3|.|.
CSARDFRGTPTDMQYF
TGCAGTGCTAGAGATTTTAGAGGTACCCCCACAGATATGCAGTATTTT
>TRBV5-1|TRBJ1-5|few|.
CASRESSNQPQHF
TGCGCCAGCAGGGAGAGTAGCAATCAGCCCCAGCATTTT
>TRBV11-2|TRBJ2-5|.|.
CASSLLEIQYF
TGTGCCAGCAGCCTACTAGAGATCCAGTACTTC
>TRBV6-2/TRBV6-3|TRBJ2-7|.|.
CASSYRPGQSSYEQYF
TGTGCCAGCAGTTACCGCCCAGGGCAGAGCTCCTACGAGCAGTACTTC
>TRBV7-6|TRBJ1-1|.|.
CASSEPRVFPEAFF
TGTGCCAGCAGCGAACCAAGGGTATTCCCTGAAGCTTTCTTT
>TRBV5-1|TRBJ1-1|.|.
CASSLMGHQLSTEAFF
TGCGCCAGCAGCCTGATGGGACACCAGCTGAGCACTGAAGCTTTCTTT